Following are 18 T cell receptor beta chains from one sample sequenced in a study of blood T cell repertoires in COVID-19. TCRdb's copy holds only in-frame clones and misses some; the assay was immunoSEQ multiplex PCR. The sample yields about 200,000 clones, 70% to 90% seen once. The material sequenced was peripheral blood. These receptors were collected from a woman aged 45-59 years with COVID-19, enrolled during active disease.

The chain couples TRBV30 to TRBJ1-3; 7 nucleotides line up with TRBD1. Germline CDR1 is GTSNPN and CDR2 is SVGIG (reference sequence). V shed 3 bases and J 0 bases; nucleotides not matched to a gene: 5. The CDR3 is made up of 15 amino acids. CDR3 DNA: TGTGCCTGGAGGGGGGACAGCCTCTCTGGAAACACCATATATTTT. This translates into CAWRGDSLSGNTIYF.

The chain's CDR3 is CASSESRAFGTGELFF. Written as DNA, the CDR3 is TGTGCCAGCAGTGAATCCAGGGCCTTCGGTACCGGGGAGCTGTTTTTT. The rearrangement joins TRBV25-1 to TRBJ2-2; TRBD1 might be the D (5 bases). Trimming removed 1 base at V and 5 bases at J, with 14 bases between. This CDR3 has 16 amino acids. Germline assignment: CDR1 MGHDK and CDR2 SYGVNS.

The chain is built from TRBV6-5 and TRBJ2-5, with D unresolved. This CDR3 is built from 11 residues. Trimming removed 7 bases at V and 0 bases at J, with 3 bases between. Germline V gene data show CDR1 as MNHEY and CDR2 as SVGAGI. The CDR3 spells CASTYQETQYF. The CDR3 DNA reads TGTGCCAGCACCTACCAAGAGACCCAGTACTTC.

This clone was observed a single time. The chain combines TRBV6-5 with TRBJ1-1; no definite D call. Germline CDR1 is MNHEY and CDR2 is SVGAGI. This CDR3 has 12 residues. With 10 bases removed from V and 0 bases from J, the gap between germline ends came to 9 bases. The CDR3 here is CATSIMNTEAFF. The CDR3 bases are TGTGCCACCAGCATCATGAACACTGAAGCTTTCTTT.

DNA for the CDR3: TGTGCCAGCAGCCCCCTAACAGGTGCGAACACTGAAGCTTTCTTT. Translated: CASSPLTGANTEAFF. The chain has TRBV11-2 and TRBJ1-1, with D possibly TRBD1 on 5 matching bases. The CDR3 extends over 15 amino acids. Trimming stripped 5 bases from V and 1 base from J, with 14 bases between. Per germline, CDR1 SGHAT and CDR2 FQNNGV.

The V call is TRBV6-2 or TRBV6-3, the J call TRBJ2-3; 9 bases agree with TRBD1. The CDR3 contains 15 residues. The V segment lost 6 bases and the J segment 2 bases; nucleotides outside the gene matches: 6. Per germline, CDR1 MNHEY and CDR2 SVGEGT. In DNA form, the CDR3 reads TGTGCCAGCAGCCCGGACAGGGGACTCACAGATACGCAGTATTTT. Translating gives CASSPDRGLTDTQYF.

This chain links TRBV5-4 with TRBJ2-3; 9 bases agree with TRBD1. The V segment lost 3 bases and the J segment 7 bases; nucleotides outside the gene matches: 12. This CDR3 is 16 amino acids long. CDR1 is SGHNT and CDR2 is YYREEE in the germline V gene (reference sequence). The CDR3 protein is CASSSRGTGLANTQYF. CDR3 bases: TGTGCCAGCAGCTCGCGCGGGACAGGGCTCGCGAATACGCAGTATTTT.

The V and J genes are TRBV19 and TRBJ1-5, with D maybe TRBD1 (5 bases). Trimming left V 4 bases short and J 7 bases short, with 11 bases between. CDR1 and CDR2 from the germline V gene are LNHDA and SQIVND (reference sequence). The CDR3 contains 13 residues. In nucleotides, the CDR3 is TGTGCCAGTAGTAATGGGGGAGGCCAGCCCCAGCATTTT. Translation: CASSNGGGQPQHF.

V is TRBV7-2 and J is TRBJ2-3, with TRBD2 identical over 8 bases. CDR1 and CDR2 from the germline V gene are SGHTA and FQGNSA. The CDR3 totals 13 residues. The J segment lost 12 bases and the V segment lost 1 base, leaving 6 bases of the junction unmatched. CDR3 sequence reads: CASSLGAGALQYF. For the CDR3, the DNA is TGTGCCAGCAGCTTAGGAGCGGGGGCCCTCCAGTATTTT.

The chain uses TRBV2 and TRBJ2-7; D remains ambiguous. V lost 7 bases, J lost 7 bases, and 14 bases lay in between. This CDR3 contains 12 residues. Per germline, CDR1 SNHLY and CDR2 FYNNEI. CDR3 nucleotides: TGTGCCAGCATTGATCTGTTTATGGAGCAGTACTTC. It codes for CASIDLFMEQYF.

The CDR3 sequence: CASSQDRGASWSSTDTQYF. CDR3 coding DNA: TGCGCCAGCAGCCAAGACAGGGGGGCTAGCTGGTCTAGCACAGATACGCAGTATTTT. The chain couples TRBV4-1 to TRBJ2-3; maybe TRBD1 (7 bases). CDR3 length: 19 residues. V shed 0 bases and J shed 0 bases, with 19 bases lying between them. CDR1 is MGHRA and CDR2 is YSYEKL in the germline V gene.

The J gene is TRBJ2-5, the V gene TRBV5-5; D ambiguous. V was cut by 0 bases and J by 9 bases, with 12 bases left in between. The CDR3 sequence is 13 residues long. The germline CDR1 and CDR2 sequences are SGHKS and YYEKEE (reference sequence). CDR3 nucleotides: TGTGCCAGCAGCTTGGGCTCTGGCGGATCCCAGTACTTC. It encodes CASSLGSGGSQYF.

The rearrangement uses TRBV9 and TRBJ1-2; TRBD1 matches at 7 bases. V lost 0 bases and J lost 13; bases outside the gene matches: 6. This CDR3 region has 12 residues. CDR1 is SGDLS, CDR2 YYNGEE, per germline. The CDR3 region has the DNA TGTGCCAGCAGCGTAGCTACGACAGGGAGCACCTTC. It codes for CASSVATTGSTF.

The chain has TRBV5-1 and TRBJ1-2; tentatively, D is TRBD1 (6 bases). Trimming stripped 0 bases from V and 8 bases from J, with 11 bases between. Germline lookup yields CDR1 SGHRS and CDR2 YFSETQ. The CDR3 consists of 13 residues. The CDR3 bases are TGCGCCAGCAGCTTGGGAACAGGGCGCGGCTACACCTTC. Its translation is CASSLGTGRGYTF.

The gene calls are TRBV27 and TRBJ2-7; D perhaps matches TRBD1 (6 bases). The CDR3 is made up of 15 amino acids. V lost 5 bases and J lost 3, with 17 bases in between. Germline V lookup: CDR1 MNHEY, CDR2 SMNVEV (reference sequence). The CDR3 protein is CASSPTGHVIYEQYF. For the CDR3, the DNA is TGTGCCAGCAGTCCAACGGGACATGTGATCTACGAGCAGTACTTC.

This rearrangement joins TRBV10-2 to TRBJ2-7, with D unclear. Germline V gene lookup returns CDR1 WSHSY and CDR2 SAAADI. The CDR3 sequence is 11 residues long. V was trimmed by 3 bases and J by 3 bases, leaving 3 bases between them. The CDR3 loop is CASSDSYEQYV. CDR3 DNA sequence: TGCGCCAGCAGTGACAGCTACGAGCAGTACGTC.

This sequence joins TRBV30 and TRBJ1-3, with D perhaps TRBD1 (6 bases). The CDR3 is 14 amino acids. Trimming shortened V by 3 bases and J by 4 bases, and 13 bases separated the two germline ends. The germline gives CDR1 GTSNPN, CDR2 SVGIG (reference sequence). CDR3: CAWSLTGPGNTIYF. For the CDR3, the DNA is TGTGCCTGGAGCTTAACAGGGCCCGGAAACACCATATATTTT.

The chain links TRBV11-2 to TRBJ1-1, with 8 bases fitting TRBD1. V lost 3 bases to trimming and J lost 6 bases; unmatched junction nucleotides: 3. The CDR3 runs 13 residues. Germline loops: CDR1 SGHAT, CDR2 FQNNGV. The CDR3 sequence is CASSFGQGPEAFF. The CDR3, as DNA: TGTGCCAGCAGCTTCGGACAGGGCCCTGAAGCTTTCTTT.